The clone carrying this T cell receptor (beta chain) was observed a few times. The sample is drawn from a study of blood T cell repertoires in COVID-19. Study as a whole: Italy, Spain and the United States were the sources of the convalescent and acute COVID-19 samples. T cells, B-cell-depleted T cells, or PBMCs supplied cDNA or gDNA.

In the study's own analysis: It was from reference gene primer amplification that nucleated cell counts were estimated. Sequenced by immunoSEQ multiplex PCR; TCRdb stores in-frame clones only, minus some. The DNA was the basis for D and trimming; V, J and clone size are from that table. The repertoire holds tens of thousands of clones, 75% to 80% seen once, with 50% to 55% in the top ten. CDR1 and CDR2 from the germline V gene are KGHDR and SFDVKD. The CDR3 loop spans 16 amino acids. V was pared by 0 bases and J by 1 base, with 10 bases between. The specimen sequenced was peripheral blood. The chain recombines TRBV24-1 with TRBJ2-3, with no clear D. This sequence originates from a woman of 80 years or more with acute or convalescent COVID-19. The CDR3 spells CATSDLSFGGTDTQYF. CDR3 bases: TGTGCCACCAGTGATTTGTCGTTCGGAGGCACAGATACGCAGTATTTT.